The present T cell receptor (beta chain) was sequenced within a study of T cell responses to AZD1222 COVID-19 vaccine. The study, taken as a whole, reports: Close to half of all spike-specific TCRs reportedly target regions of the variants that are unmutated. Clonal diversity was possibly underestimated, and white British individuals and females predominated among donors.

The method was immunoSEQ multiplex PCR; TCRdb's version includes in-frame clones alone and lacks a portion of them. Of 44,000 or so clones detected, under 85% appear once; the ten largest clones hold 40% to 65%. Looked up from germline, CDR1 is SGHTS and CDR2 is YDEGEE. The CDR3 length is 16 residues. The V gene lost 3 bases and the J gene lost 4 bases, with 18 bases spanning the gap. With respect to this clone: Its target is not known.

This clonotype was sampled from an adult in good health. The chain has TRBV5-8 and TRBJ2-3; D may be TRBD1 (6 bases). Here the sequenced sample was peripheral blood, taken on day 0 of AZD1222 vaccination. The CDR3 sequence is CASSSSTGMKADTQYF. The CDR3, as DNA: TGTGCCAGCAGCTCATCAACAGGGATGAAGGCAGATACGCAGTATTTT.